This TCR beta chain came from a study of technical replicates of blood from several donors. The data were produced by immunoSEQ multiplex PCR, yet TCRdb's version contains in-frame clones alone and is incomplete. The table has roughly 80,000 clones, about 88% seen once. This clone has just one count. This CDR3 contains 15 residues. The germline gives CDR1 MNHNS, CDR2 SASEGT. The ends were cut back, 2 bases at V and 5 bases at J, with 15 bases in the middle. This chain joins TRBV6-1 and TRBJ1-1; tentatively, D is TRBD1 (6 bases). This sequence was found in a human donor in good health. The sample consisted of T cells isolated from PBMCs. CDR3 nucleotide sequence: TGTGCCAGCAGTGAACAGGGGAGTTTTGTGACTGAAGCTTTCTTT. Translation gives CASSEQGSFVTEAFF.